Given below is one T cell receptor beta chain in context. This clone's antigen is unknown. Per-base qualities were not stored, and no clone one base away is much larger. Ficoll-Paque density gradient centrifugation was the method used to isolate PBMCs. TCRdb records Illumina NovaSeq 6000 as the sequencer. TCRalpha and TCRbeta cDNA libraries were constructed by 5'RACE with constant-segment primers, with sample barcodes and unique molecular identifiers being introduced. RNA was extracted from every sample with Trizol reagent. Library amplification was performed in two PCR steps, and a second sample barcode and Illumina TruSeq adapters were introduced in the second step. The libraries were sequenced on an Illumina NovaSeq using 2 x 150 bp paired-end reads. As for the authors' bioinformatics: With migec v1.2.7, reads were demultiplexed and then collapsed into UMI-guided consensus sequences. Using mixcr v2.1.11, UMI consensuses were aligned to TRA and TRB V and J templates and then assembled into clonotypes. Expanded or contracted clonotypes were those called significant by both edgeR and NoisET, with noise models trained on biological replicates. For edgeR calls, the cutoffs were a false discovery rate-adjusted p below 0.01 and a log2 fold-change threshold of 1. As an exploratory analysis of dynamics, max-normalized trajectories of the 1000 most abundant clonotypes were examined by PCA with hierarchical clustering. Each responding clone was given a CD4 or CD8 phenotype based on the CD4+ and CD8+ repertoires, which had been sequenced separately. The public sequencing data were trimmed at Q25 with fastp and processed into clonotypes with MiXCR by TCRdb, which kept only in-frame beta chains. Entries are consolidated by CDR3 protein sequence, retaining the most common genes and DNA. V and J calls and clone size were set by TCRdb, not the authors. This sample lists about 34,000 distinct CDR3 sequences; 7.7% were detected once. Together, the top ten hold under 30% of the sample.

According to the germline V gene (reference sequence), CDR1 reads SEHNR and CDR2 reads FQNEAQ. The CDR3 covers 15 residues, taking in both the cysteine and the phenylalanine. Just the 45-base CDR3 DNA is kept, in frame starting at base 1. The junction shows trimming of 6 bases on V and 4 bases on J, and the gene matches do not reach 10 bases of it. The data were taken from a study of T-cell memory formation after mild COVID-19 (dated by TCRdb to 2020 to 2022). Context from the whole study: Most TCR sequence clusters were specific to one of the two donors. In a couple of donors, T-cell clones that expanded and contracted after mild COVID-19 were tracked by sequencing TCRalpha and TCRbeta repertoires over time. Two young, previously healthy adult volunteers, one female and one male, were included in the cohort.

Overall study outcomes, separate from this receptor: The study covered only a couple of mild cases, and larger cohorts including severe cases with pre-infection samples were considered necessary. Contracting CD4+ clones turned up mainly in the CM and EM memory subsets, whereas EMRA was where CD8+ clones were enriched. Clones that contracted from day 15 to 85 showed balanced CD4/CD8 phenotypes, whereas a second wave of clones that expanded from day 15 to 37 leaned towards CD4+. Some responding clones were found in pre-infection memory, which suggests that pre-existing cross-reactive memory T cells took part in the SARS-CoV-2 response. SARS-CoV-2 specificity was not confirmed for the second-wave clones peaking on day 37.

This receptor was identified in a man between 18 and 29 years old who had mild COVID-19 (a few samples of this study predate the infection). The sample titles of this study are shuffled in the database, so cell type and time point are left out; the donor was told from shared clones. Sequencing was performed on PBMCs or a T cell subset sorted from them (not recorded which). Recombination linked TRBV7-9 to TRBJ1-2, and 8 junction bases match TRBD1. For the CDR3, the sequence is CASRPGQGESYGYTF. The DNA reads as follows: TGTGCCAGCAGACCCGGACAGGGAGAATCCTATGGCTACACCTTC.